The rows below give T cell receptor beta chains drawn from one sample of a study of cytomegalovirus exposure and HLA in healthy donors. Sequenced by immunoSEQ multiplex PCR; TCRdb stores in-frame clones only, minus some. The sample includes over 60,000 clones, about 96% of them seen just once. Sequenced: PBMCs. The receptors derive from a man in his late teens or twenties in good health and CMV-seronegative. Each CDR3 is given without its conserved first and last residue.

j_call v_call cdr3_aa
TRBJ1-5 TRBV6-1 ASSEVEGSQPQH
TRBJ1-1 TRBV28 ASTLAGTEAF
TRBJ2-7 TRBV6-5 ASTQQEGWNEQY
TRBJ2-1 TRBV4-2 ASSQDRGGIYNEQF
TRBJ1-4 TRBV25-1 ASRHRGGEKLF
TRBJ1-2 TRBV5-1 ASSPTLRGLANYGYT
TRBJ2-7 TRBV9 ASSVGDSSYEQY
TRBJ2-7 TRBV13 ASSLGLATYEQY
TRBJ2-7 TRBV6-1 ASSVGDILYEQY
TRBJ2-5 TRBV6-1 ASSDRDRGETQY
TRBJ1-1 TRBV11-2 ASSSGQGRSEAF
TRBJ1-6 TRBV28 ASSWAGQTQSYNSPLH
TRBJ2-5 TRBV19 ASSFRLRVETQY
TRBJ2-1 TRBV19 ASSTYGLAGQYNEQF
TRBJ1-2 TRBV29-1 SVEITVGSGYT
TRBJ1-2 TRBV4-2 ASSQIQSRTSNYGYT
TRBJ1-1 TRBV10-3 AISEFGSGGAF
TRBJ2-5 TRBV4-2 ASSQGSGRVETQY
TRBJ2-7 TRBV18 ASSPLHGAGRGPLYEQY
TRBJ2-1 TRBV4-2 ASSQDWDRGRNEQF
TRBJ2-7 TRBV19 ASSTSGSSYEQY
TRBJ1-5 TRBV19 ASIVERGAPQPQH
TRBJ2-3 TRBV18 ASSPTQASSTDTQY
TRBJ2-1 TRBV10-1 ASSISVGQGNEQF
TRBJ2-3 TRBV7-3 ASSPQTGGGTDTQY
TRBJ2-7 TRBV28 ASRRPGTGRDEQY
TRBJ2-7 TRBV28 ASRLDRGSYEQY
TRBJ1-2 TRBV6-5 ASSGYSNYGYT
TRBJ1-3 TRBV9 ASSPSLSGNTIY
TRBJ1-1 TRBV7-6 ASSQGQGLRAF
TRBJ2-7 TRBV11-3 ASSLNRWLAGDRASHEQY
TRBJ2-2 TRBV19 ASSIVGTDTGELF
TRBJ2-5 TRBV7-9 ASSKQGQETQY
TRBJ1-2 TRBV19 ASRQEANYGYT
TRBJ2-5 TRBV7-9 ASSFGSTQETQY
TRBJ1-1 TRBV18 ASSRGSHEAF
TRBJ2-5 TRBV9 ASTLGGTYQETQY
TRBJ2-3 TRBV4-1 ASSQGMAQGDTQY
TRBJ2-6 TRBV21-1 ASSTRFAGANVLT
TRBJ2-1 TRBV5-1 ASSRQGSNEQF
TRBJ2-5 TRBV28 ASSLEDRYGETQY
TRBJ2-7 TRBV5-4 ASTLERESYEQY
TRBJ1-2 TRBV4-1 ASSQEDRGYYGYT
TRBJ2-3 TRBV28 ASSSGQVFHRQY
TRBJ2-3 TRBV9 ASSEGGSTDTQY
TRBJ2-5 TRBV7-8 ASSSGLKGRETQY
TRBJ1-5 TRBV19 ASTPGLHQPQH
TRBJ1-1 TRBV29-1 SVGSFDTEAF
TRBJ1-2 TRBV7-9 ASSGGGYGYT
TRBJ1-2 TRBV2 ASSGSLGGYT
TRBJ1-1 TRBV30 AWGPRGVDTEAF
TRBJ2-5 TRBV5-1 ASSLDFSGRVETQY
TRBJ2-1 TRBV19 ASNSGRFAYNEQF
TRBJ1-5 TRBV19 ASSNSPRDNQPQH
TRBJ2-1 TRBV5-4 ASSSRMTSGRVNEQF